This TCR beta chain was sequenced for a study of blood T cells in healthy people across ages. The germline V gene has CDR1 MNHEY and CDR2 SVGAGI. V lost 5 bases to trimming and J lost 3 bases, with 10 bases between them. This CDR3 is built from 13 residues. The authors ran a second PCR of 7 to 11 cycles using a sample-barcoded 5' primer and a J-beta primer mix. TCRdb re-derived calls from the 5' RACE reads in MiXCR, one entry per CDR3 protein. The repertoire holds about 1.5 million distinct CDR3 sequences, with approximately 43% as singletons. PBMCs were isolated at a quantity of at least 6.5 million per sample. This clonotype has a handful of counts.

The chain uses TRBV6-5 and TRBJ1-1; tentatively, D is TRBD1 (6 bases). Material for sequencing was blood. This receptor was taken from a woman between 18 and 29 years old in good health. CDR3 amino acids: CASSPEGDTEAFF. DNA of the CDR3: TGTGCCAGCAGTCCCGAGGGGGACACTGAAGCTTTCTTT.